The next 10 T cell receptor beta chains were all read from a single sample in a study of human T cells and chemical hapten exposure. A single record per CDR3 protein comes from TCRdb applying MiXCR to the RACE reads. The sample has more than 250,000 distinct CDR3 sequences, around 7.3% seen once. The time point: pre-sensitization, week 0. Treatment meaning: therapeutic diphenylcyclopropenone sensitization with weekly scalp DPC. The sequencing used whole blood, collected in connection with sensitization to the hapten diphenylcyclopropenone (DPC). The receptors were sampled from a man younger than 35 with alopecia areata. Some clones in this sample may be carry-over from other donors' samples.

At least ten counts were recorded for this clonotype. This chain links TRBV4-2 with TRBJ1-5; a possible D gene is TRBD1 (6 bases). The CDR3 has 15 residues. V shed 0 bases and J shed 5 bases, with 11 bases lying between them. CDR1 is LGHNA and CDR2 is YNFKEQ in the germline V gene. The CDR3 protein is CASSQDTGGDQPQHF. The CDR3 nucleotides are TGTGCCAGCAGCCAAGATACCGGGGGCGATCAGCCCCAGCATTTT.

The sample holds a few counts of this clonotype. The chain links TRBV18 to TRBJ1-5, with 7 bases that match TRBD1. V shed 3 bases and J 5 bases; nucleotides not matched to a gene: 13. This CDR3 comprises 17 residues. Germline CDR1 KGHSH, CDR2 LQKENI. This CDR3 is CASSPFVAGGEDQPQHF. The CDR3 region has the DNA TGTGCCAGCTCACCCTTTGTGGCAGGGGGGGAGGATCAGCCCCAGCATTTT.

The chain links TRBV4-3 to TRBJ2-1; 7 bases align to TRBD2. J lost 4 bases, V lost 2 bases, and 5 bases had no gene match. Germline values: CDR1 LGHNA, CDR2 YSLEER. This CDR3 contains 15 residues. The CDR3, as DNA: TGCGCCAGCAGCCAACTACGGGGGGATTACAATGAGCAGTTCTTC. Amino acid sequence: CASSQLRGDYNEQFF.

The sample holds a few counts of this clonotype. This CDR3 is CASSLGSDGNQPQHF. In DNA form, the CDR3 reads TGTGCCAGCAGTTTGGGGTCGGATGGCAATCAGCCCCAGCATTTT. The rearrangement links TRBV12-3 or TRBV12-4 to TRBJ1-5; D remains unclear. Trimming cost V 3 bases and J 2 bases, with 11 bases left between them. CDR3 length: 15 residues.

This clonotype occurred a few times. The rearrangement joins TRBV10-3 to TRBJ2-1; D gene ambiguous. This CDR3 region has 13 residues. From germline, CDR1 is ENHRY and CDR2 SYGVKD. V lost 4 bases and J 5 bases, leaving 9 bases between the germline ends. The CDR3 loop reads CAISVQLNNEQFF. The CDR3 bases are TGTGCCATCAGTGTCCAGTTAAACAATGAGCAGTTCTTC.

The chain uses TRBV7-3 and TRBJ1-2; no firm D call. CDR1 and CDR2 from the germline V gene are SGHTA and FQGTGA. V dropped 5 bases and J dropped 0 bases, with 7 bases sitting between them. The CDR3 consists of 13 residues. Here the CDR3 reads CASSDGSNYGYTF. The CDR3 DNA reads TGTGCCAGCAGCGACGGATCTAACTATGGCTACACCTTC.

The chain links TRBV5-1 to TRBJ2-7, with D possibly matching TRBD1 (5 bases). V dropped 3 bases and J dropped 13 bases, with 20 bases sitting between them. Germline V lookup: CDR1 SGHRS, CDR2 YFSETQ. The CDR3 covers 13 residues. The CDR3 loop is CASSSTGESLHYF. In DNA, the CDR3 is TGCGCCAGCAGCTCCACAGGTGAAAGCCTGCACTACTTC.

The chain joins TRBV6-2 or TRBV6-3 to TRBJ2-1, with D maybe TRBD1 (6 bases). Germline CDR1 reads MNHEY; CDR2 reads SVGEGT. This CDR3 comprises 17 residues. V dropped 7 bases and J dropped 3 bases, with 22 bases sitting between them. DNA for the CDR3: TGTGCCAGCACCCCCTCCGAAGACAGGCCCTACTACAATGAGCAGTTCTTC. It yields the protein CASTPSEDRPYYNEQFF.

This clonotype was seen a handful of times. The chain combines TRBV27 with TRBJ1-2; D is undetermined. Germline values: CDR1 MNHEY, CDR2 SMNVEV (reference sequence). This CDR3 is built from 16 residues. Trimming took 5 bases from V and 3 from J, leaving 19 bases between them. The CDR3 nucleotides read TGTGCCAGCAGTCCTACGACGGTTTCCCCTTACTATGGCTACACCTTC. This translates into CASSPTTVSPYYGYTF.

The chain has TRBV6-5 and TRBJ1-1, with D possibly matching TRBD1 (5 bases). From germline, CDR1 is MNHEY and CDR2 SVGAGI. CDR3 size: 13 residues. Trimming pared 7 bases from V and 4 bases from J, leaving 13 bases between. This CDR3 reads CASNSAGGTEAFF. The DNA for the CDR3 is TGTGCCAGCAACTCAGCGGGGGGCACTGAAGCTTTCTTT.